This entry lists 17 T cell receptor beta chains sequenced from one sample in a study of control samples from healthy donors and cancer patients. Profiled with immunoSEQ multiplex PCR; TCRdb holds only in-frame clones, not every one. The sample consists of about 64,000 clones, 92% of them appearing once. The sequenced sample was PBMCs. These TCRs come from a man in his forties with colorectal cancer.

This chain joins TRBV6-5 and TRBJ2-7, with 9 bases that match TRBD2. Germline CDR1 is MNHEY and CDR2 is SVGAGI. This CDR3 region has 14 residues. V dropped 6 bases and J dropped 3; count of bases not matched to a gene: 6. This CDR3 is CASSPGTSNYEQYF. CDR3 DNA: TGTGCCAGCAGCCCCGGGACTAGCAACTACGAGCAGTACTTC.

V usage is TRBV29-1 and J usage is TRBJ2-5; D may match TRBD1 or TRBD2 (5 bases each). V shed 5 bases and J shed 2 bases, with 24 bases lying between them. In germline, CDR1 is SQVTM, CDR2 ANQGSEA. The CDR3 extends over 17 amino acids. CDR3 loop: CSVQKQVWGRPQETQYF. The CDR3, as DNA: TGCAGCGTTCAAAAGCAGGTCTGGGGACGCCCACAAGAGACCCAGTACTTC.

The chain couples TRBV11-3 to TRBJ2-3; D uncertain. V was clipped by 5 bases and J by 2 bases, with 5 bases between them. CDR3 size: 12 residues. The germline CDR1 and CDR2 sequences are SGHNT and YENEEA. In DNA form, the CDR3 reads TGTGCCAGCAGCGCCCACACAGATACGCAGTATTTT. Its translation: CASSAHTDTQYF.

The CDR3, as DNA: TGTGCCAGCAGCTTAGCGGACAGGGTGGGGAGTGAGCAGTACTTC. This gives the protein CASSLADRVGSEQYF. This chain joins TRBV7-9 and TRBJ2-7; 8 bases agree with TRBD1. Trimming removed 0 bases from V and 7 bases from J; junction bases left unmatched: 8. There are 15 residues in the CDR3. CDR1 is SEHNR and CDR2 is FQNEAQ in the germline V gene (reference sequence).

The chain carries TRBV5-1 and TRBJ2-2, with unresolved D. Trimming pared 0 bases from V and 5 bases from J, leaving 5 bases between. CDR1 and CDR2 (germline): SGHRS, YFSETQ. The CDR3 is 13 residues long. Here the CDR3 reads CASSLVVTGELFF. The CDR3 DNA reads as TGCGCCAGCAGCTTGGTGGTTACCGGGGAGCTGTTTTTT.

V usage is TRBV5-1 and J usage is TRBJ2-1, with D unresolved. In germline, CDR1 is SGHRS, CDR2 YFSETQ. Trimming stripped 2 bases from V and 5 bases from J, with 5 bases between. The CDR3 contains 12 residues. This CDR3 is CASSFADNEQFF. The CDR3 bases are TGCGCCAGCAGCTTCGCTGACAATGAGCAGTTCTTC.

The sample holds a few counts of this clone. V usage is TRBV3-1 (or the pseudogene TRBV3-2) and J usage is TRBJ2-5; D gene ambiguous. Trimming removed 1 base from V and 4 bases from J, with 7 bases in between. CDR3 length equals 13 residues. CDR1 is LGHDT and CDR2 is YNNKEL in the germline V gene (reference sequence). DNA of the CDR3: TGTGCCAGCAGCCAAGGAGGAACAGAGACCCAGTACTTC. Its protein is CASSQGGTETQYF.

The chain is built from TRBV27 and TRBJ1-2, with TRBD1 identical over 8 bases. From germline, CDR1 is MNHEY and CDR2 SMNVEV (reference sequence). This CDR3 region has 17 residues. V gave up 5 bases and J gave up 7 bases; unmatched junction bases: 18. DNA of the CDR3: TGTGCCAGCAGTGGATTTAGACAGGGGAATCCAATGGTTGGCTACACCTTC. Its translation is CASSGFRQGNPMVGYTF.

The chain links TRBV6-5 to TRBJ1-4; 8 bases are a match to TRBD1. Trimming took 0 bases from V and 7 from J; bases not matched to a gene: 4. The CDR3 runs 15 residues. Looked up from germline, CDR1 is MNHEY and CDR2 is SVGAGI. The CDR3 bases are TGTGCCAGCAGTTACTCGGGACAGGAATCTGAAAAACTGTTTTTT. This gives the protein CASSYSGQESEKLFF.

The chain joins TRBV5-6 to TRBJ2-5; no clear D gene. V lost 0 bases to trimming and J lost 1 base, with 4 bases between them. The CDR3 has 13 amino acids. Germline CDR1 is SGHDT and CDR2 is YYEEEE. The CDR3, as DNA: TGTGCCAGCAGCTTGGTCAGCCAAGAGACCCAGTACTTC. This sequence encodes CASSLVSQETQYF. Complete variable domain (other parts from reference TRBV5-6 and TRBJ2-5): DAGVTQSPTHLIKTRGQQVTLRCSPKSGHDTVSWYQQALGQGPQFIFQYYEEEERQRGNFPDRFSGHQFPNYSSELNVNALLLGDSALYLCASSLVSQETQYFGPGTRLLVL.

The chain combines TRBV7-2 with TRBJ2-7; D may be TRBD2 (5 bases). This CDR3 has 13 residues. The V end was cut by 0 bases, the J end by 9 bases, with 12 bases between. Per germline, CDR1 SGHTA and CDR2 FQGNSA. CDR3 region: CASSLALVEGQYF. In DNA, the CDR3 is TGTGCCAGCAGCTTAGCGTTGGTAGAGGGGCAGTACTTC.

The chain links TRBV7-9 to TRBJ1-6; 7 bases are shared with TRBD1. CDR1 is SEHNR, CDR2 FQNEAQ, per germline (reference sequence). The CDR3 has 15 residues. J gave up 6 bases and V 5 bases, and 7 bases lay outside the gene matches. The CDR3 nucleotides read TGTGCCAGCAGCCCGGGACAGCTCATTAATTCACCCCTCCACTTT. Its protein product is CASSPGQLINSPLHF. The full variable domain, completed using reference TRBV7-9 and TRBJ1-6, is DTGVSQNPRHKITKRGQNVTFRCDPISEHNRLYWYRQTLGQGPEFLTYFQNEAQLEKSRLLSDRFSAERPKGSFSTLEIQRTEQGDSAMYLCASSPGQLINSPLHFGNGTRLTVT.

The chain uses TRBV19 and TRBJ2-6; TRBD1 is a possible D gene (5 bases). Germline CDR1 and CDR2: LNHDA and SQIVND (reference sequence). V lost 4 bases and J lost 1, with 17 bases in between. This CDR3 is 18 amino acids long. CDR3 coding DNA: TGTGCCAGTAGTACCCGACAGATATATCTATCTGGGGCCAACGTCCTGACTTTC. Protein product: CASSTRQIYLSGANVLTF.

V and J are TRBV7-2 and TRBJ1-6; 7 bases align to TRBD1. This CDR3 contains 15 residues. V was clipped by 5 bases and J by 6 bases; unmatched bases: 7. The germline CDR1 and CDR2 sequences are SGHTA and FQGNSA. The CDR3 nucleotides are TGTGCCAGCAGCCCCCAGAGACAGGGTAATTCACCCCTCCACTTT. Translating gives CASSPQRQGNSPLHF. Variable domain in full (rest from reference TRBV7-2 and TRBJ1-6): GAGVSQSPSNKVTEKGKDVELRCDPISGHTALYWYRQSLGQGLEFLIYFQGNSAPDKSGLPSDRFSAERTGGSVSTLTIQRTQQEDSAVYLCASSPQRQGNSPLHFGNGTRLTVT.

V and J are TRBV5-4 and TRBJ1-2; D is undetermined. Germline V CDR1 and CDR2: SGHNT, YYREEE (reference sequence). This CDR3 spans 15 amino acids. Trimming shortened V by 0 bases and J by 5 bases, and 14 bases separated the two germline ends. As DNA, the CDR3 is TGTGCCAGCAGCTTGGAGGCGGTTCCGCGATATGGCTACACCTTC. It yields the protein CASSLEAVPRYGYTF.

This clone was observed once. The CDR3 here is CASSFFERTGVNSPLHF. The DNA for the CDR3 is TGTGCCAGCAGCTTCTTTGAACGGACAGGGGTAAATTCACCCCTCCACTTT. The rearrangement joins TRBV7-7 to TRBJ1-6; TRBD1 agrees at 9 bases. V shed 3 bases, J shed 7 bases, and the junction held 10 bases outside the gene matches. Germline loops: CDR1 SSHAT, CDR2 FNYEAQ (reference sequence). This CDR3 comprises 17 residues.

CDR3 nucleotides: TGCGCCAGCAGTTCCGGGACAGGTTCTATGTGGGGCTACACCTTC. Translating gives CASSSGTGSMWGYTF. The J gene is TRBJ1-2, the V gene TRBV4-3, with 8 bases fitting TRBD1. The germline V gene has CDR1 LGHNA and CDR2 YSLEER. V was pared by 6 bases and J by 8 bases, with 14 bases of the junction left unmatched. The CDR3 extends over 15 amino acids.